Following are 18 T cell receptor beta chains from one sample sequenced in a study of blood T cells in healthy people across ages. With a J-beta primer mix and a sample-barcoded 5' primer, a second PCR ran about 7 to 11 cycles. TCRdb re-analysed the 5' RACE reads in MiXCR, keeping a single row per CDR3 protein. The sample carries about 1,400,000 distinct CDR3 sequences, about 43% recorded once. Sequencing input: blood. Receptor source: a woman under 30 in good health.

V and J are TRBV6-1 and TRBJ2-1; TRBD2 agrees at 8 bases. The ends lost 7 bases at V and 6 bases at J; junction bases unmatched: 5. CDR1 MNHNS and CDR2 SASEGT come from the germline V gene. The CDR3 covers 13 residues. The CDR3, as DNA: TGTGCCAGCATTAGTACTAGCGGCAATGAGCAGTTCTTC. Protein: CASISTSGNEQFF.

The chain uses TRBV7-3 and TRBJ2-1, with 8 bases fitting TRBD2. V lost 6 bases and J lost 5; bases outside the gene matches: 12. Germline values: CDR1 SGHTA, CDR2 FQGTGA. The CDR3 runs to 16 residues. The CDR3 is CASRLPASGRNNEQFF. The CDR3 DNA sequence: TGTGCCAGCAGGCTTCCTGCTAGCGGGCGGAACAATGAGCAGTTCTTC.

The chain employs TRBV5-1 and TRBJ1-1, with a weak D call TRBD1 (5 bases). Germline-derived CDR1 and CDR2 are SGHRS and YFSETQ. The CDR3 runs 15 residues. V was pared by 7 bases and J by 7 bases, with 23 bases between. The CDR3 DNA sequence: TGCGCCAGCCTCTTGGGGGTCCCAGGAGGTGGTGAAGCTTTCTTT. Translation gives CASLLGVPGGGEAFF.

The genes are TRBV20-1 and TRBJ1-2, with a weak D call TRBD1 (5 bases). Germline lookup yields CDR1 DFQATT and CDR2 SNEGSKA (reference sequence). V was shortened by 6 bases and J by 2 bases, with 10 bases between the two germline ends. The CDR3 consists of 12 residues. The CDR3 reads CSAETVNYGYTF. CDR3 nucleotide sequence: TGCAGTGCCGAGACAGTAAACTATGGCTACACCTTC.

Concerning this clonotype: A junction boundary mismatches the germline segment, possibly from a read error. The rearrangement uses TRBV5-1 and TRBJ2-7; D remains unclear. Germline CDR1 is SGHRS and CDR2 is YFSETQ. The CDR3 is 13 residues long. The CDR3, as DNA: TGCGCCAGCCGCTTGACGAGCTCCTACGAGCAGTACTTC. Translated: CASRLTSSYEQYF.

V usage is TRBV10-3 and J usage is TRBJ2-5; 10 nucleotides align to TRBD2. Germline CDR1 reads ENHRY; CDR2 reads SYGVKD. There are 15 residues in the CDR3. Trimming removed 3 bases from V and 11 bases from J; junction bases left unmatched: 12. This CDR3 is CAISDGTSDFNEQYF. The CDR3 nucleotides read TGTGCCATCAGTGACGGGACTAGCGACTTTAATGAGCAGTACTTC.

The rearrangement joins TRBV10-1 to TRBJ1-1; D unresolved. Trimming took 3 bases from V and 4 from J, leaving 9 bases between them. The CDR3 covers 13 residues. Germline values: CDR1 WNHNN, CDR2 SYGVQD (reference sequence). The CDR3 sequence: CASSDGRVTEAFF. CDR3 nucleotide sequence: TGCGCCAGCAGTGATGGACGGGTCACTGAAGCTTTCTTT.

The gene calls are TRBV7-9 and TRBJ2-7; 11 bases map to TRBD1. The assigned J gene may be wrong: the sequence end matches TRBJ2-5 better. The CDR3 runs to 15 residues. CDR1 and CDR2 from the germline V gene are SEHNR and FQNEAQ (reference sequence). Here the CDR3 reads CASRGQGAAVETQYF. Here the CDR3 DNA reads TGTGCCAGCAGAGGACAGGGGGCCGCGGTGGAGACCCAGTACTTC.

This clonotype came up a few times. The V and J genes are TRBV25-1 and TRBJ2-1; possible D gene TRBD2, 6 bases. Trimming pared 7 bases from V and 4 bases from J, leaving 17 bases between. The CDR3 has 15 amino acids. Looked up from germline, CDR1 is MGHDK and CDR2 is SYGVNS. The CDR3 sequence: CASNPWRGGYNEQFF. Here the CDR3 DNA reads TGTGCCAGCAACCCCTGGCGGGGAGGATACAATGAGCAGTTCTTC.

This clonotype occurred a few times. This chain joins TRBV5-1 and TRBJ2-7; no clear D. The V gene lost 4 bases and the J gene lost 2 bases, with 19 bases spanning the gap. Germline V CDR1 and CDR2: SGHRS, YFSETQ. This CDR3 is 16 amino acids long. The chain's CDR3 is CASSPRGMVDPYEQYF. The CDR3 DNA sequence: TGCGCCAGCAGCCCGCGTGGGATGGTCGACCCCTACGAGCAGTACTTC.

The CDR3 protein is CASSIGEGETQYF. The CDR3 region has the DNA TGTGCCAGTAGTATCGGAGAGGGAGAGACCCAGTACTTC. V usage is TRBV19 and J usage is TRBJ2-5; D may be TRBD2 (5 bases). Germline values: CDR1 LNHDA, CDR2 SQIVND (reference sequence). The CDR3 extends over 13 amino acids. The V gene lost 3 bases and the J gene lost 4 bases, with 9 bases spanning the gap.

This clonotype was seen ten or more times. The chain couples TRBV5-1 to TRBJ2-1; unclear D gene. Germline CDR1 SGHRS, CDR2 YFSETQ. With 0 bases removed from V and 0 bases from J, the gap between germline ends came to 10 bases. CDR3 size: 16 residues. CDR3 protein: CASSLVAASSYNEQFF. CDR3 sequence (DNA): TGCGCCAGCAGCTTGGTTGCGGCCTCCTCCTACAATGAGCAGTTCTTC.

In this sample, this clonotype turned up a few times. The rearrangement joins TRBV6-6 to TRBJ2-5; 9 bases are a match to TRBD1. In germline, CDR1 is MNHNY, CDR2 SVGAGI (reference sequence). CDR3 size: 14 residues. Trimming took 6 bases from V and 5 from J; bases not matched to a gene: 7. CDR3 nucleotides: TGTGCCAGCAGGGATCACAGGGGGCAGGAGACCCAGTACTTC. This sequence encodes CASRDHRGQETQYF.

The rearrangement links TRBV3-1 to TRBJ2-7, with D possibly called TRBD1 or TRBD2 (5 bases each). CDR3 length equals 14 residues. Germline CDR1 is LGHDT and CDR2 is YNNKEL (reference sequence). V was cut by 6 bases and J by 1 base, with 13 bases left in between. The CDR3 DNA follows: TGTGCCAGCAGGCACCGGGACGGTTCCTACGAGCAGTACTTC. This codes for CASRHRDGSYEQYF.

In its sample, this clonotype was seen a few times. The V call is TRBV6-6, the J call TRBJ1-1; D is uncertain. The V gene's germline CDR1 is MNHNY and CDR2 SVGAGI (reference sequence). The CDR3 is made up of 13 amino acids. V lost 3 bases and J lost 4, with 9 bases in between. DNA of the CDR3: TGTGCCAGCAGTTATGTGCGGGGCACTGAAGCTTTCTTT. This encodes CASSYVRGTEAFF.

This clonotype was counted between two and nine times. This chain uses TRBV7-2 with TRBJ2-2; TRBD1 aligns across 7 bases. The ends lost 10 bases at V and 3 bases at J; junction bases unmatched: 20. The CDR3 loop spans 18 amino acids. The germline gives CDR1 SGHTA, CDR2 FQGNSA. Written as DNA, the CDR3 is TGTGCCACCATATTAAGAGACCACGGGACAGAATACACCGGGGAGCTGTTTTTT. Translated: CATILRDHGTEYTGELFF. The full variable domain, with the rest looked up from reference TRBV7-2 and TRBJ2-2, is GAGVSQSPSNKVTEKGKDVELRCDPISGHTALYWYRQSLGQGLEFLIYFQGNSAPDKSGLPSDRFSAERTGGSVSTLTIQRTQQEDSAVYLCATILRDHGTEYTGELFFGEGSRLTVL.

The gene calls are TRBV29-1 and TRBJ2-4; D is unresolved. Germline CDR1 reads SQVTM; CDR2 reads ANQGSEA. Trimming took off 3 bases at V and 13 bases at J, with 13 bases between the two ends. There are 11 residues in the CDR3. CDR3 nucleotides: TGCAGCGTTGAGAAGTACGACAAGCAGTACTTC. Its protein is CSVEKYDKQYF.

Written as DNA, the CDR3 is TGCAGTGCTTCCACTAGCGCCAGCACAGATACGCAGTATTTT. Translated, it gives CSASTSASTDTQYF. This rearrangement joins TRBV20-1 to TRBJ2-3; TRBD2 agrees at 7 bases. J gave up 0 bases and V 5 bases, and 5 bases lay outside the gene matches. CDR3 length equals 14 residues. Per germline, CDR1 DFQATT and CDR2 SNEGSKA (reference sequence).